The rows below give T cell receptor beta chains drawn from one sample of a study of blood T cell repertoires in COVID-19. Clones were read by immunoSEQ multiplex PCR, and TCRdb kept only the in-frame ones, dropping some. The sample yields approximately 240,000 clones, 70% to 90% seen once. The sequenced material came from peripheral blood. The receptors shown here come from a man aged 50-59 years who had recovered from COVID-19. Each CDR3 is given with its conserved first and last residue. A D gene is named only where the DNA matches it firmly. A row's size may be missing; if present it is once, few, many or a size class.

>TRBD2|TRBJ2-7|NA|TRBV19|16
TGTGCCAGTAGTATACTACTAGCGGGAGGGGGCTACGAGCAGTACTTC
CASSILLAGGGYEQYF
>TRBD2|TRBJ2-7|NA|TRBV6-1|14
TGTGCCAGCAGTGAAAGACTAGCGGGAGTCGAGCAGTACTTC
CASSERLAGVEQYF
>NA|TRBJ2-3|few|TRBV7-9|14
TGTGCCAGCAGCCGGCAGGGTTCGACAGATACGCAGTATTTT
CASSRQGSTDTQYF
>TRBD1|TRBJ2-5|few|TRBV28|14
TGTGCCAGCAGTTCGAAGACAGGGTTAAAGACCCAGTACTTC
CASSSKTGLKTQYF
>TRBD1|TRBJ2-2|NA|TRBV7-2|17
TGTGCCAGCGTTCAGACAGGGAGTAGTATGAACACCGGGGAGCTGTTTTTT
CASVQTGSSMNTGELFF
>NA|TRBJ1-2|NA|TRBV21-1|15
TGTGCCAGCAGCGAAAACAGAAATGCTCCGGAAGGCTACACCTTC
CASSENRNAPEGYTF
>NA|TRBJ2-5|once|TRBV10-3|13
TGTGCCACCGGGGGAGGAATCCAAGAGACCCAGTACTTC
CATGGGIQETQYF
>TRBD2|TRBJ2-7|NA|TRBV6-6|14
TGTGCCAGCACTCCCGGGGGGTTCTCCTACGAGCAGTACTTC
CASTPGGFSYEQYF
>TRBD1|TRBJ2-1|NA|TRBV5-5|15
TGTGCCAGCAGCTTCAGACAGGGGCCTTACAATGAGCAGTTCTTC
CASSFRQGPYNEQFF
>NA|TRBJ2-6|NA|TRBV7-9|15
TGTGCCAGCAGCCTACTTATCTCTGGGGCCAACGTCCTGACTTTC
CASSLLISGANVLTF
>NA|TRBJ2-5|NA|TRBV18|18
TGTGCCAGCTCACCAATCTCGACACAGGGAGGGGGAAAGGAGACCCAGTACTTC
CASSPISTQGGGKETQYF
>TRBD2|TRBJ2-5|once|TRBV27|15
TGTGCCAGCAGTTTAACCGGGAGGGGGGAAGAGACCCAGTACTTC
CASSLTGRGEETQYF
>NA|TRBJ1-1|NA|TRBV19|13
TGTGCCACTAACACAGGGATGAACACTGAAGCTTTCTTT
CATNTGMNTEAFF
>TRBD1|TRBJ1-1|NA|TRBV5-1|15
TGCGCCACCGGGACAGGGCATCATTTGAACACTGAAGCTTTCTTT
CATGTGHHLNTEAFF
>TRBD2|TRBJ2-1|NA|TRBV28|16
TGTGCCAGCAGACCCGCGAGGGGCGGGAGGGGGTATGAGCAGTTCTTC
CASRPARGGRGYEQFF
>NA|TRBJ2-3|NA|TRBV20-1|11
TGCAGTGCTAGCTGGCTAGATACGCAGTATTTT
CSASWLDTQYF
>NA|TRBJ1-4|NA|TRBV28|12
TGTGCCAGCAGTTTTCCTGGGCAAAAACTGTTTTTT
CASSFPGQKLFF
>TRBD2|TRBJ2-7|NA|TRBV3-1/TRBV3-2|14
TGTGCCAGCAGCCAAGGGCTAGCGGGAGGGGAGCAGTACTTC
CASSQGLAGGEQYF
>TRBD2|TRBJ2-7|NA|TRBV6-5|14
TGTGCCAGCAGCCCAACCGGGACTAGCGCATTGCAGTACTTC
CASSPTGTSALQYF
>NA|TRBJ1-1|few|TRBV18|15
TGTGCCAGCTCACCAATAGATTTCATGAACACTGAAGCTTTCTTT
CASSPIDFMNTEAFF
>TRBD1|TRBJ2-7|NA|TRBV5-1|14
TGCGCCAGCAGCGAGGGACAGGGGGACAGGGAGCAGTACTTC
CASSEGQGDREQYF
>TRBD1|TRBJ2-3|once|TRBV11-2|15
TGTGCCAGCAGCTCAGGGGGCTCGGTCACAGATACGCAGTATTTT
CASSSGGSVTDTQYF
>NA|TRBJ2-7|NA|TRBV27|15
TGTGCCAGCAGCATTACAGGCTTACCGATCTACGAGCAGTACTTC
CASSITGLPIYEQYF
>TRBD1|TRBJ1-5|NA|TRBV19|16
TGTGCCACCCAGACCCGCGGGACAGGGTCCAATCAGCCCCAGCATTTT
CATQTRGTGSNQPQHF
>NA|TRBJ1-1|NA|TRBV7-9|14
TGTGCCAGCAGCCTGGACAGCTGGAACACTGAAGCTTTCTTT
CASSLDSWNTEAFF
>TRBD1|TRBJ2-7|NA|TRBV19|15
TGTGCCAGTAGTAAGGACAGGGACAACTCCTACGAGCAGTACTTC
CASSKDRDNSYEQYF
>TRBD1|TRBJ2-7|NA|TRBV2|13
TGTGCCAGCAGAGGGGACAGGATCGACGAGCAGTACTTC
CASRGDRIDEQYF
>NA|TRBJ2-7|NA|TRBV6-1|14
TGTGCCAGCAGTGAAGTCGGGACAAAATACGAGCAGTACTTC
CASSEVGTKYEQYF
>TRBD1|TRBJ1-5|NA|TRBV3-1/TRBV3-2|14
TGTGCCAGCAGCCACGGGACAGTTAATCAGCCCCAGCATTTT
CASSHGTVNQPQHF
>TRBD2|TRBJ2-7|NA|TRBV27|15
TGTGCCAGCAGTTTATCTGCGGGAGGGCCTGTCGAGCAGTACTTC
CASSLSAGGPVEQYF
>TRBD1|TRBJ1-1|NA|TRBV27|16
TGTGCCAACATCCGACAGGGTCAGGGGCTGAACACTGAAGCTTTCTTT
CANIRQGQGLNTEAFF
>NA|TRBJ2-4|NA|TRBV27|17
TGTGCCAGCAGTTTACGAGGCCTAGGGGCAGCCAAAAACATTCAGTACTTC
CASSLRGLGAAKNIQYF
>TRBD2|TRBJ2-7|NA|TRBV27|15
TGTGCCAGCAGTTCTGGCGGGAGGTTAACCTACGAGCAGTACTTC
CASSSGGRLTYEQYF
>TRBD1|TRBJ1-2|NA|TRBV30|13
TGTGCCTGGAGAACAGGGGGTGGGTATGGCTACACCTTC
CAWRTGGGYGYTF
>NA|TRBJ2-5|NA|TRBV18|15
TGTGCCAGCTCCCAAGGCAGGGGAGTCCAAGAGACCCAGTACTTC
CASSQGRGVQETQYF
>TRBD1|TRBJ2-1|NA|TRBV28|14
TGTGCCAGTGGGGGACAGGGGGCTTACAATGAGCAGTTCTTC
CASGGQGAYNEQFF
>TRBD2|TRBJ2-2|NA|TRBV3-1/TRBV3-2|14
TGTGCCAGCAGCTTGACTAGCCGAACCGGGGAGCTGTTTTTT
CASSLTSRTGELFF
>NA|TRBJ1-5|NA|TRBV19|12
TGTGCCAGTAGTGAAGGGGATCAGCCCCAGCATTTT
CASSEGDQPQHF
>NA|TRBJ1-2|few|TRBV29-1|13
TGCAGCGTTGCCCTAACGGGGGACTATGGCTACACCTTC
CSVALTGDYGYTF
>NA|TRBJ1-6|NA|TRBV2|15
TGTGCCAGCCGTGTTACAGGGATCGGTAATTCACCCCTCCACTTT
CASRVTGIGNSPLHF
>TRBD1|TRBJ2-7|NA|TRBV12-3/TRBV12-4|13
TGTGCCAGCAGTTGGGACAGGGAAGACGAGCAGTACTTC
CASSWDREDEQYF
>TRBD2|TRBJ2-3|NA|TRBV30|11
TGTGCCTGGAGTGCCCCGGGACTAGCGTATTTT
CAWSAPGLAYF
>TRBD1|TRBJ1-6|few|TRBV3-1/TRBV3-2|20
TGTGCCAGCAGCCCTTCGGGACAGATTTATACGAGCTCCTATAATTCACCCCTCCACTTT
CASSPSGQIYTSSYNSPLHF